This record looks at one T cell receptor beta chain sequence and its context. This clonotype occurred a few times. The target of this receptor is not known. Per-nucleotide qualities are absent, and no much larger clonotype sits a single base away. The data were obtained in a study of T cells in Graves' hyperthyroidism and ophthalmopathy (dated by TCRdb to the late 2010s). Looking at the study overall: Peripheral blood samples were taken at initial diagnosis, before any treatment was given. A discovery cohort of roughly 100 patients, 43 with Graves' ophthalmopathy and under 60 with stable Graves' hyperthyroidism, was used to find distinguishing TCR V-J signatures. Whether ophthalmopathy could be predicted prospectively was tested in an independent validation cohort made up of some 20 hyperthyroidism patients plus 17 patients who later progressed to ophthalmopathy. The roughly 100 discovery patients were randomly divided into training and test sets at a 7:3 ratio. The study also compared thyroid tissue and blood T-cell repertoires from more than five Graves' hyperthyroidism patients. After blood sampling, hyperthyroidism patients were treated with methimazole at a starting dose of 30 mg daily, and ophthalmopathy patients were treated with high-dose intravenous methylprednisolone. TCR Vbeta CDR3 sequencing of 130 to 150 peripheral blood samples (roughly 43 ophthalmopathy, 75 hyperthyroidism and roughly 17 progressor patients) is reported in the paper.

Moderately to severely active disease, a Clinical Activity Score of at least 3, a NOSPECS grade of at least 4, and a duration under 3 months were present in ophthalmopathy patients. Patients with uncontrolled infections, other autoimmune diseases, pregnancy or lactation were excluded. Clinical symptoms, serum thyroxine and TRAb, thyroid ultrasound, and orbital computed tomography formed the basis for the diagnoses. PBMCs were isolated from more than 9 ml of fresh peripheral blood by Ficoll-Paque density gradient centrifugation. Trizol reagent was used to extract total RNA, and RNA quality was then checked on an Agilent 2100 Bioanalyzer. The paper's findings and limits, for the study overall: No statistical method was used to set the sample size in advance, and investigators knew the group allocation. Ophthalmopathy was separated from stable hyperthyroidism by a 13 V-J signature model, with approximately 86% sensitivity and approximately 81% specificity obtained in cross-validation and 80%/75% obtained in testing. Most expanded thyroid clonotypes (frequency above 0.001) were also detected in blood, suggesting blood repertoires may reflect thyroid immune responses. In validation, progression to ophthalmopathy was predicted by the model with 70.59% sensitivity and about 72% specificity, a median of about 6.8 months before onset.

Trimmed from V: 6 bases; trimmed from J: 2 bases; junction bases lacking a gene match: 12. From the cysteine through the phenylalanine, the CDR3 covers 16 amino acids. Only the CDR3 region is kept as DNA, spanning 48 bases read in frame from base 1. The germline V gene (reference sequence) yields SEHNR for CDR1 and FQNEAQ for CDR2. Amplification of TCR beta CDR3 regions was carried out from RNA transcripts. The TCR CDR3 was subjected to a first round of RT-PCR using the HTBI primer set and the Qiagen OneStep RT-PCR kit. Libraries were constructed in a second round of multiplex PCR, after which size selection and purification were performed. The libraries were sequenced on an Illumina HiSeq2000 using paired-end 100 bp reads. The paper's data handling went like this. SOAPnuke was used to process the raw data, throwing out any read that contained adapters or uncalled bases, had a mean Phred below 15, or lacked an exact constant-primer or identifier match. High-quality paired reads were merged using COPE v1.2.5, and each unique nucleotide sequence was defined as a clonotype. MiTCR v1.1 was used to align the clonotypes against IMGT TRBV, TRBD and TRBJ reference segments. The analysis included only V-J combinations with a frequency above 0.0001, which together covered 98% to 99.2% of the repertoires. A TCS score was defined as the ratio between F50 (clonal expansion) and ExV (chaos), using BLOSUM62-based TCRdist between CDR3 peptides within each V-J. Welch's t-statistics and random forest reduced 500 to 550 V-J features to roughly 13, which were used in a naive Bayes classifier (R e1071). TCRdb reanalyzed the raw reads on its own, using fastp at Q25 for trimming and MiXCR for clone calling, and kept in-frame beta chains. Each CDR3 protein gets just one entry, which takes the most common genes and DNA from the rows behind it. The V and J calls were not made by the authors but by TCRdb's processing. The sample records 310,000 or so distinct CDR3 sequences, over 15% of which are singletons. Jointly, the top ten make up about 51% of the sample.

Sequencing was performed on blood. This TCR was sampled from a woman in her sixties with Graves' ophthalmopathy. The chain is assembled from TRBV7-9 and TRBJ2-5; the central 7 bases match TRBD2. The CDR3 loop reads CASRSPKAGPQETQYF. The nucleotide sequence is TGTGCCAGCAGGTCTCCGAAAGCGGGGCCGCAAGAGACCCAGTACTTC.